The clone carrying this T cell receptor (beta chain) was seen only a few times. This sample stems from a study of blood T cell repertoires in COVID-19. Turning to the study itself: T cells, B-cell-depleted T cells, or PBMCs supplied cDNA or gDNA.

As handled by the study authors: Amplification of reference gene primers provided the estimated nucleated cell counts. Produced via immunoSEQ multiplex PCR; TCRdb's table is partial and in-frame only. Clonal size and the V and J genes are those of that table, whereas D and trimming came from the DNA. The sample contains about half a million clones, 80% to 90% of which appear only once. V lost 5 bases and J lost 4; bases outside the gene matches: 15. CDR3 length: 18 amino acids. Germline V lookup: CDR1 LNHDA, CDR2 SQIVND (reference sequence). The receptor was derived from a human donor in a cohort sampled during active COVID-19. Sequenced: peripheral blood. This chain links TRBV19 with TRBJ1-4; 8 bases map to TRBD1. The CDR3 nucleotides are TGTGCCAGTAGTCCACTCCAGGGGGCCAAACGCTTTAATGAAAAACTGTTTTTT. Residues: CASSPLQGAKRFNEKLFF.